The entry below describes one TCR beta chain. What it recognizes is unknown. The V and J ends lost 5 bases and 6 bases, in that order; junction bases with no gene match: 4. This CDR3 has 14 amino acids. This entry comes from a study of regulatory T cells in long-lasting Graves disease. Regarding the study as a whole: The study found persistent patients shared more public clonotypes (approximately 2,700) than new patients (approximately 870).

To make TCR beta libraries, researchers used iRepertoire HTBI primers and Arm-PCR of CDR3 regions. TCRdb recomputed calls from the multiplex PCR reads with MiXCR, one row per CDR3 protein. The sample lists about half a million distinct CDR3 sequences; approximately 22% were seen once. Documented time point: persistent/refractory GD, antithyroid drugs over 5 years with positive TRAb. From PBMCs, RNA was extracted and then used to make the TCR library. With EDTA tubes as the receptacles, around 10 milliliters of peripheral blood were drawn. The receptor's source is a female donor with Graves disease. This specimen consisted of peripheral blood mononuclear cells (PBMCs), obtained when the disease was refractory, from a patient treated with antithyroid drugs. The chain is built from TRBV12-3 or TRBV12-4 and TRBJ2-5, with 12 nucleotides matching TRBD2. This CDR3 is CASSRLAGEQTQYF. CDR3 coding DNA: TGTGCCAGCAGTCGACTAGCGGGGGAACAGACCCAGTACTTC.